This TCR beta chain was sequenced in a study of shared clonotypes between healthy human individuals (TCRdb year 2020). For context, the study as a whole: Two women and a few men aged 18 to 49 years were included in the cohort. For each donor, three plates each were used for CD4 naive and CD4 memory, two plates were used for CD8 naive, and one plate was used for CD8 memory. The study deeply sequenced blood TCR repertoires of five healthy adults to estimate repertoire size and the extent of clonotype sharing between individuals. To increase sequencing depth and limit assay-specific biases, different laboratories used diverse techniques to prepare libraries and sequence TCR repertoires. Each donor's leukapheresis produced roughly between roughly 0.85 and 10 billion PBMCs.

Reading from cysteine to phenylalanine, the CDR3 counts 16 amino acids. Here the CDR3 DNA is all that survives: 48 bases in frame from base 1. CDR1 SGDLS and CDR2 YYNGEE are derived from the germline V gene. V is pruned by 3 bases and J by 7 bases, leaving 7 bases of the junction without a gene match. Beyond this particular receptor, the publication reports: Sampling was limited to blood, and TCR repertoires in tissue likely differ from TCR repertoires in blood. Compared with non-shared clonotypes, the clonotypes found in all four sorted-subset donors had higher generation probabilities. Because the study included only a small number of donors, the genetic and exposure-history diversity represented was limited. Incomplete sequencing was indicated by rarefaction of sorted-subset datasets, despite the large sequencing depth. Across several donors, approximately 4.9% of naive CD4, roughly 3.3% of naive CD8, roughly 2.3% of memory CD4, and over 0.35% of memory CD8 clonotypes were shared. Based on pairwise subsampling, the degree of clonotype sharing among donors was expected to be affected by sequencing depth. Naive subsets generally had larger estimated clonotype richness than memory subsets did.

Using the deep immunoSEQ assay, multiplex PCR amplified TCR CDR3 regions from genomic DNA. Extracted genomic DNA from each cell subset was distributed evenly across all wells of several immunoSEQ 96-well plates, and each plate was treated as a replicate. Each replicate PCR for sorted subsets received roughly 200 ng genomic DNA, equal to some 32,000 T cell genomes. Purified libraries were measured with a Qubit 3.0 fluorometer, size-checked on a Bioanalyzer 2100, and measured again with the KAPA Library Quantification kit. Each immunoSEQ 96-well plate was sequenced on its own single-read 150-cycle Illumina NextSeq 550 flow cell. Regarding the original processing steps: The immunoSEQ output contained only junctional sequences without quality scores, so filtering could not match that applied to full-length reads. Sequences were annotated with PyIR, a Python wrapper for IgBLAST v1.9, and V/J genes and CDR3 were assigned using IMGT germline references. Reads with weak V/J assignments (E-value above 1e-6), missing CDR3, stop codons, out-of-frame junctions, or ambiguous translated residues were removed. V3J clonotypes were defined by identical inferred V gene, J gene, and CDR3 amino acid sequence. The percentage overlap between two repertoires was calculated by dividing the number of shared unique clonotypes by the size of the smaller repertoire. Three approaches were used to assess repertoire richness: RTK rarefaction, the Chao1 estimator, and Recon v2.1 estimates of unobserved clonotypes. OLGA was used to compute generation probabilities for all TCRbeta clonotypes that the gDNA method yielded from a handful of donors. The source is immuneACCESS, and TCRdb retained only in-frame sequences with V and J called. Part of the clones is not carried over; for the studies checked, unresolved V genes explain less than half of this, and the remainder is unexplained. That table supplies the V and J calls and clone size; D and trimming were determined from the DNA. A total of around 610,000 clones appear in this sample, about 96% of them only once. The ten largest clonotypes hold roughly 0.1% of the sample.

CD8 naive samples were CD45RO-negative cells positively selected for CCR7, giving a CD45RA+CCR7+ population that excluded TemRA cells. Donors were healthy HIV-negative adults with no recently reported acute infections or vaccinations. All donors were Caucasian adults living in Nashville, Tennessee, USA. After blood collection by leukapheresis, PBMCs were isolated using Ficoll-Histopaque density gradient centrifugation and then cryopreserved in the vapor phase of liquid nitrogen. Analytical flow cytometry was used to check the purity and quantity of each magnetically sorted T cell population. Genomic DNA was isolated from each sorted fraction and quantified by UV absorbance on a Nanodrop 2000c. In regard to this clone: It lacks a known antigen. Base qualities were left out, and no much larger clone turns up one base away.

This receptor was identified in a woman aged 30 to 39 in good health. The sample taken for sequencing was naive CD8+ T cells sorted from blood. The cell subset or site label on this specimen signifies: CD45RA+CCR7+. Recombination linked TRBV9 to TRBJ2-1; 13 of the junction bases match TRBD2. Read as DNA, the sequence is TGTGCCAGCAGCGCCCCCGGGACTAGCGGGATTAATGAGCAGTTCTTC. Its translation reads: CASSAPGTSGINEQFF.